One and the same sample provided the 23 T cell receptor beta chains below, sequenced in a study of T-cell memory formation after mild COVID-19. In TCRdb, the 5' RACE reads were re-called with MiXCR into one record per CDR3 protein. The table has 350,000 to 500,000 distinct CDR3 sequences, 20% seen once. Material: PBMCs or a T cell subset sorted from them (not recorded which). These receptors came from an adult woman who had mild COVID-19 (a few samples of this study predate the infection). Cell type and time point are not known.

The J gene is TRBJ1-1, the V gene TRBV4-1, with TRBD1 as a possible D gene (5 bases). This CDR3 contains 17 residues. CDR1 MGHRA and CDR2 YSYEKL come from the germline V gene. V was trimmed by 2 bases and J by 3 bases, leaving 19 bases between them. CDR3 nucleotide sequence: TGCGCCAGCAGCCAATTGGGCCGGAGGGGAAGCGACACTGAAGCTTTCTTT. This encodes CASSQLGRRGSDTEAFF.

This clonotype is a singleton in its sample. J is TRBJ2-1 and V is TRBV11-1; D tentatively reads TRBD1 or TRBD2 (5 bases each). CDR3 length: 16 residues. V was trimmed by 6 bases and J by 0 bases, leaving 15 bases between them. Per the germline V gene, CDR1 is SGHAT and CDR2 is FQDESV (reference sequence). The CDR3, as DNA: TGTGCCAGCAGTAGACGGGGCCTGAGCTCCTACAATGAGCAGTTCTTC. Amino acids: CASSRRGLSSYNEQFF. Full variable domain (remainder filled in from reference TRBV11-1 and TRBJ2-1): EAEVAQSPRYKITEKSQAVAFWCDPISGHATLYWYRQILGQGPELLVQFQDESVVDDSQLPKDRFSAERLKGVDSTLKIQPAELGDSAMYLCASSRRGLSSYNEQFFGPGTRLTVL.

V is TRBV5-6 and J is TRBJ1-1; no reliable D call. Germline-derived CDR1 and CDR2 are SGHDT and YYEEEE. Trimming took off 3 bases at V and 1 base at J, with 19 bases between the two ends. CDR3 length equals 17 residues. Written as DNA, the CDR3 is TGTGCCAGCAGCTCTCCCCCTGGCAGTCTTTCGAACACTGAAGCTTTCTTT. Translated: CASSSPPGSLSNTEAFF.

The rearrangement joins TRBV11-2 to TRBJ2-7; the D is unclear. The V gene lost 5 bases and the J gene lost 0 bases, with 14 bases spanning the gap. The CDR3 is 15 residues long. Germline CDR1 is SGHAT and CDR2 is FQNNGV. CDR3 DNA sequence: TGTGCCAGCAGCCCCTTGGGGTTGTCCTCCTACGAGCAGTACTTC. It specifies CASSPLGLSSYEQYF.

This clonotype was detected only a few times. The chain recombines TRBV19 with TRBJ2-3, with TRBD2 identical over 16 bases. The CDR3 totals 19 residues. Germline V gene lookup returns CDR1 LNHDA and CDR2 SQIVND (reference sequence). The junction had 9 bases not matched to a gene; V was cut back by 2 bases and J by 4 bases. In nucleotides, the CDR3 is TGTGCCAGTAGTATAATAGGGACTAGCGGGGGGGCCTCATCAGATACGCAGTATTTT. Amino acid sequence: CASSIIGTSGGASSDTQYF.

This clonotype appeared a few times. The chain uses TRBV5-1 and TRBJ1-1, with D maybe TRBD1 (5 bases). This CDR3 is 14 amino acids long. CDR1 and CDR2 (germline): SGHRS, YFSETQ. Deletions cut 5 bases from V and 4 bases from J, with 15 bases between. In nucleotides, the CDR3 is TGCGCCAGCAGACTCAGGGTAAGCCTCACTGAAGCTTTCTTT. Amino acids: CASRLRVSLTEAFF.

This clonotype has only a few counts. The CDR3 loop reads CASSGQGARTGELFF. The CDR3 DNA is TGTGCCAGCAGTGGACAGGGGGCGCGAACCGGGGAGCTGTTTTTT. The chain combines TRBV2 with TRBJ2-2; 10 bases fit TRBD1. The V segment lost 4 bases and the J segment 5 bases; nucleotides outside the gene matches: 4. Germline values: CDR1 SNHLY, CDR2 FYNNEI. This CDR3 has 15 amino acids. Filled out from reference TRBV2 and TRBJ2-2, the complete variable domain reads EPEVTQTPSHQVTQMGQEVILRCVPISNHLYFYWYRQILGQKVEFLVSFYNNEISEKSEIFDDQFSVERPDGSNFTLKIRSTKLEDSAMYFCASSGQGARTGELFFGEGSRLTVL.

The gene calls are TRBV7-9 and TRBJ2-7; 13 bases are a match to TRBD2. This CDR3 spans 15 amino acids. Germline trimming cut 7 bases from V and 3 bases from J; bases unmatched to any gene: 6. Germline lookup yields CDR1 SEHNR and CDR2 FQNEAQ (reference sequence). DNA for the CDR3: TGTGCCAGCACCCTCGGGACTAGCGGGGTCTACGAGCAGTACTTC. Its translation is CASTLGTSGVYEQYF.

The chain recombines TRBV9 with TRBJ2-7; a possible D gene is TRBD1 (6 bases). Germline loops: CDR1 SGDLS, CDR2 YYNGEE. There are 12 residues in the CDR3. V lost 2 bases and J lost 6, with 9 bases in between. The CDR3 is CASSVQGGEQYF. In DNA form, the CDR3 reads TGTGCCAGCAGCGTTCAAGGGGGCGAGCAGTACTTC.

The genes are TRBV24-1 and TRBJ2-7, with unresolved D. CDR3 length equals 16 residues. Germline CDR1 is KGHDR and CDR2 is SFDVKD. V lost 2 bases and J lost 6, with 19 bases in between. CDR3 DNA sequence: TGTGCCACCAGTGATTCCCGAGAAGTGAGGCCGGGCGAGCAGTACTTC. It specifies CATSDSREVRPGEQYF.

This chain joins TRBV6-5 and TRBJ2-7; 11 bases agree with TRBD2. The germline V gene encodes CDR1 MNHEY and CDR2 SVGAGI. The CDR3 is 15 residues long. The CDR3 protein is CASQRFSGGAYEQYF. The CDR3 coding sequence is TGTGCTAGCCAGAGGTTTAGCGGGGGGGCGTACGAGCAGTACTTC.

This clonotype was seen a few times. The gene calls are TRBV6-2 or TRBV6-3 and TRBJ1-2, with D uncertain. The CDR3 length is 13 residues. The V end lost 0 bases, the J end lost 8 bases, and 10 bases lay between the germline ends. Looked up from germline, CDR1 is MNHEY and CDR2 is SVGEGT. The CDR3: CASSYSGVGGYTF. CDR3 sequence (DNA): TGTGCCAGCAGTTACTCCGGGGTCGGCGGCTACACCTTC.

The V gene is TRBV21-1, the J gene TRBJ2-5. TRBV21-1 is classified as a pseudogene. The CDR3 spans 14 residues. The CDR3 here is CASSKGPGEETQYF. CDR3 bases: TGTGCCAGCAGCAAAGGGCCAGGCGAAGAGACCCAGTACTTC.

The chain links TRBV23-1 to TRBJ1-1, with D unclear. TRBV23-1 is treated as an ORF (open reading frame) with a function not yet certain. The CDR3 contains 17 residues. Deletions cut 0 bases from V and 5 bases from J, with 19 bases between. In DNA form, the CDR3 reads TGCGCCAGCAGTCAATCCCTCATACGGTGCGCAGGTACTGAAGCTTTCTTT. This gives the protein CASSQSLIRCAGTEAFF.

CDR3 sequence reads: CASSLATGIRKLFF. The CDR3 DNA reads as TGTGCCAGCAGCTTAGCCACGGGTATACGGAAACTGTTTTTT. The chain has TRBV7-6 and TRBJ1-4, with no clear D. CDR1 and CDR2 (germline): SGHVS, FNYEAQ. CDR3 size: 14 residues. V lost 0 bases and J lost 11, with 13 bases in between.

In this sample, this clonotype turned up a few times. This chain connects TRBV10-3 to TRBJ1-1, with 7 bases fitting TRBD1. The junction had 10 bases not matched to a gene; V was cut back by 10 bases and J by 5 bases. The CDR3 is 13 residues long. Germline V lookup: CDR1 ENHRY, CDR2 SYGVKD. CDR3 sequence reads: CATNPLTGTEAFF. The CDR3 DNA reads as TGTGCCACAAACCCCCTGACAGGGACTGAAGCTTTCTTT.

There are a few counts of this clonotype. J is TRBJ2-7 and V is TRBV7-2, with 10 bases matching TRBD1. CDR1 is SGHTA and CDR2 is FQGNSA in the germline V gene. The CDR3 has 13 amino acids. After removal of 5 bases from V and 4 bases from J, the junction contained 2 bases not matched to a gene. The CDR3 DNA sequence: TGTGCCAGCAGCGCGGACAGGGGGTACGAGCAGTACTTC. Its protein is CASSADRGYEQYF. The variable domain in full, completed from reference TRBV7-2 and TRBJ2-7, reads GAGVSQSPSNKVTEKGKDVELRCDPISGHTALYWYRQSLGQGLEFLIYFQGNSAPDKSGLPSDRFSAERTGGSVSTLTIQRTQQEDSAVYLCASSADRGYEQYFGPGTRLTVT.

The genes are TRBV6-2 or TRBV6-3 and TRBJ1-2; 9 bases fit TRBD1. J lost 4 bases, V lost 6 bases, and 6 bases had no gene match. Germline values: CDR1 MNHEY, CDR2 SVGEGT. This CDR3 spans 14 amino acids. The CDR3 sequence is CASRPTGGTYGYTF. CDR3 bases: TGTGCCAGCAGGCCCACAGGGGGCACCTATGGCTACACCTTC.

The genes are TRBV20-1 and TRBJ1-3; D unresolved. The germline V gene has CDR1 DFQATT and CDR2 SNEGSKA (reference sequence). The CDR3 totals 12 residues. Trimming removed 7 bases at V and 0 bases at J, with 7 bases between. The CDR3 DNA follows: TGCAGTGTCGGAAACTCTGGAAACACCATATATTTT. Protein sequence: CSVGNSGNTIYF.

Here the CDR3 reads CASGTGTSAYSTDTQYF. The CDR3 DNA sequence: TGTGCCAGCGGAACCGGGACTAGCGCATATAGCACAGATACGCAGTATTTT. V and J are TRBV27 and TRBJ2-3; TRBD2 agrees at 10 bases. The CDR3 contains 17 residues. Looked up from germline, CDR1 is MNHEY and CDR2 is SMNVEV (reference sequence). V was clipped by 8 bases and J by 0 bases; unmatched bases: 11.

The sample holds a few counts of this clonotype. The gene calls are TRBV25-1 and TRBJ2-7; TRBD1 aligns across 9 bases. J was trimmed by 2 bases and V by 6 bases; bases with no gene match: 11. CDR1 is MGHDK and CDR2 is SYGVNS in the germline V gene. The CDR3 consists of 16 residues. CDR3 protein: CASRALLGTGTYEQYF. The CDR3 DNA reads TGTGCCAGCAGGGCCCTTCTCGGGACAGGGACCTACGAGCAGTACTTC.

This clonotype was seen a few times. This chain joins TRBV19 and TRBJ2-3; tentative D call: TRBD2 (6 bases). The germline CDR1 and CDR2 sequences are LNHDA and SQIVND (reference sequence). V dropped 7 bases and J dropped 2 bases, with 16 bases sitting between them. CDR3 length: 15 amino acids. Here the CDR3 reads CASTATSSYTDTQYF. CDR3 bases: TGTGCCAGTACCGCAACTAGCAGCTACACAGATACGCAGTATTTT.

This clonotype was seen only a few times. V gene TRBV20-1 combines with J gene TRBJ1-2; weak D call: TRBD1 (6 bases). V lost 3 bases to trimming and J lost 6 bases, with 20 bases between them. Looked up from germline, CDR1 is DFQATT and CDR2 is SNEGSKA (reference sequence). The CDR3 has 15 residues. Here the CDR3 reads CSASGGRAGVNGYTF. The CDR3 nucleotides are TGCAGTGCTAGTGGGGGGCGAGCAGGGGTCAATGGCTACACCTTC.